A selection of T cell receptor beta chains follows, all from one sample in a study of T cells after somatic rescue of genetic block. Using immunoSEQ multiplex PCR, the repertoire was profiled, and TCRdb retains in-frame clones only, with some absent. The data hold about 88,000 clones, with around 89% observed a single time. The sequencing sample was made of peripheral blood mononuclear cells (PBMCs). These receptor sequences come from a woman under 30. CDR3s include the opening cysteine and the closing phenylalanine or tryptophan. A D gene is named only where the DNA matches it firmly. Clone size appears in some rows only: once, few, many, or a class for an expanded clone.

v_call	clone_size	j_call	cdr3_length	d_call	cdr3_aa	cdr3_nt
TRBV7-9	NA	TRBJ2-5	16	TRBD1	CASSFERTGGGETQYF	TGTGCCAGCAGCTTCGAAAGGACAGGGGGCGGGGAGACCCAGTACTTC
TRBV29-1	NA	TRBJ1-2	12	NA	CSVGSGEYGYTF	TGCAGCGTTGGGTCGGGCGAATATGGCTACACCTTC
TRBV11-3	NA	TRBJ2-1	16	NA	CASSLEGGGSYNEQFF	TGTGCCAGCAGCTTAGAAGGGGGAGGCTCCTACAATGAGCAGTTCTTC
TRBV7-8	NA	TRBJ1-5	15	NA	CASSLVGGGNQPQHF	TGTGCCAGCAGCTTAGTTGGAGGGGGTAATCAGCCCCAGCATTTT
TRBV5-1	NA	TRBJ1-2	17	NA	CASSPASDLPANYGYTF	TGCGCCAGCAGCCCGGCATCTGATCTCCCTGCTAACTATGGCTACACCTTC
TRBV28	NA	TRBJ1-2	15	TRBD1	CASSFLGQGNYGYTF	TGTGCCAGCAGTTTTCTGGGACAGGGAAACTATGGCTACACCTTC
TRBV5-5	NA	TRBJ2-1	11	NA	CASSFGNEQFF	TGTGCCAGCAGCTTTGGGAATGAGCAGTTCTTC
TRBV6-1	once	TRBJ1-6	15	TRBD1	CASSAVTGGDSPLHF	TGTGCCAGCAGTGCCGTGACAGGGGGGGACTCACCCCTCCACTTT
TRBV9	NA	TRBJ2-3	14	NA	CASSDRTNTDTQYF	TGTGCCAGCAGCGACAGGACCAACACAGATACGCAGTATTTT
TRBV25-1	NA	TRBJ2-7	14	NA	CASSGYPGTYEQYF	TGTGCCAGCAGTGGGTACCCGGGGACTTACGAGCAGTACTTC
TRBV9	NA	TRBJ2-3	15	NA	CASSVPLASTDTQYF	TGTGCCAGCAGCGTGCCCCTCGCCAGCACAGATACGCAGTATTTT
TRBV27	NA	TRBJ2-3	12	NA	CASGPYTDTQYF	TGTGCCAGCGGCCCATACACAGATACGCAGTATTTT
TRBV18	few	TRBJ2-7	14	TRBD1	CASSPATGPYEQYF	TGTGCCAGCTCACCAGCGACAGGGCCGTACGAGCAGTACTTC
TRBV6-1	few	TRBJ1-5	14	TRBD1	CASRGQTMGRPQHF	TGTGCCAGTAGGGGGCAAACAATGGGGCGGCCCCAGCATTTT
TRBV10-3	NA	TRBJ2-2	17	TRBD2	CAISASPGGADTGELFF	TGTGCCATCAGTGCTTCCCCGGGAGGGGCGGATACCGGGGAGCTGTTTTTT
TRBV7-2	few	TRBJ1-3	14	NA	CASSSPGWGNTIYF	TGTGCCAGCAGTTCCCCTGGGTGGGGAAACACCATATATTTT
TRBV28	NA	TRBJ1-2	17	TRBD1	CASRQTGQGAIPHGYTF	TGTGCCAGCAGGCAGACGGGACAGGGGGCGATTCCCCACGGCTACACCTTC
TRBV2	NA	TRBJ1-5	15	NA	CASKPLQGSYQPQHF	TGTGCCAGCAAACCACTTCAGGGGTCTTATCAGCCCCAGCATTTT
TRBV18	once	TRBJ1-2	14	NA	CASSPLRAGDGYTF	TGTGCCAGCTCACCCCTCCGGGCCGGAGATGGCTACACCTTC
TRBV29-1	NA	TRBJ2-5	12	TRBD2	CSVYSGSETQYF	TGCAGCGTCTATAGCGGGAGTGAGACCCAGTACTTC
TRBV28	NA	TRBJ2-1	17	TRBD1	CASSSPGGRGQGNEQFF	TGTGCCAGCAGTTCCCCAGGAGGCAGGGGGCAGGGAAATGAGCAGTTCTTC
TRBV18	NA	TRBJ1-3	15	NA	CASSHSPGTGNTIYF	TGTGCCAGCTCACATTCCCCGGGGACTGGAAACACCATATATTTT
TRBV5-5	NA	TRBJ2-3	17	NA	CASSLRGTSRRTDTQYF	TGTGCCAGCAGCTTGCGAGGTACCTCCAGGAGGACAGATACGCAGTATTTT
TRBV12-5	NA	TRBJ1-1	14	TRBD1	CASGTGQGNTEAFF	TGTGCTAGTGGTACGGGACAGGGGAACACTGAAGCTTTCTTT
TRBV9	NA	TRBJ2-1	13	TRBD2	CASSADWRGEQFF	TGTGCCAGCAGCGCGGACTGGCGGGGGGAGCAGTTCTTC
TRBV4-3	NA	TRBJ2-1	17	TRBD2	CASSQGGAGGPWNEQFF	TGCGCCAGCAGCCAAGGGGGAGCGGGAGGGCCATGGAATGAGCAGTTCTTC
TRBV27	NA	TRBJ2-3	13	NA	CASSSRLTDTQYF	TGTGCCAGCAGTTCCCGTCTCACAGATACGCAGTATTTT
TRBV6-1	NA	TRBJ2-7	12	NA	CASSLMNAEQYF	TGTGCCAGCAGCCTAATGAATGCCGAGCAGTACTTC
TRBV11-2	NA	TRBJ1-1	16	NA	CASSRLAGALNTEAFF	TGTGCCAGCAGCAGACTGGCAGGGGCCTTGAACACTGAAGCTTTCTTT
TRBV6-6	NA	TRBJ1-3	15	TRBD1	CASSFRTPQGDTIYF	TGTGCCAGCAGTTTCCGAACCCCACAGGGGGACACCATATATTTT
TRBV13	NA	TRBJ1-2	16	NA	CASSFGRVLTNYGYTF	TGTGCCAGCAGCTTTGGCCGGGTGTTAACTAACTATGGCTACACCTTC
TRBV7-9	NA	TRBJ2-7	18	NA	CASSYHQYYRSASYEQYF	TGTGCCAGCAGCTACCACCAATACTACAGGTCAGCGTCCTACGAGCAGTACTTC
TRBV19	NA	TRBJ2-7	13	NA	CASRAQGFYEQYF	TGTGCCAGTAGGGCACAGGGATTCTACGAGCAGTACTTC
TRBV27	NA	TRBJ2-7	16	TRBD2	CASSPGTSGSRNEQYF	TGTGCCAGCAGTCCCGGGACTAGCGGGAGCCGAAACGAGCAGTACTTC
TRBV28	NA	TRBJ1-2	12	TRBD1	CASSTGGGGYTF	TGTGCCAGCAGTACAGGGGGGGGTGGCTACACCTTC
TRBV7-9	NA	TRBJ2-5	15	TRBD2	CASSSSGTSGRAQYF	TGTGCCAGCAGCTCGTCCGGGACTAGCGGGAGGGCCCAGTACTTC
TRBV7-3	once	TRBJ2-5	16	TRBD2	CASSRGLAGGPETQYF	TGTGCCAGCAGTCGGGGACTAGCGGGAGGGCCAGAGACCCAGTACTTC
TRBV5-5	NA	TRBJ1-2	15	NA	CASSLIPTANYGYTF	TGTGCCAGCAGCTTGATCCCTACAGCAAACTATGGCTACACCTTC
TRBV2	NA	TRBJ1-1	13	NA	CASTGDPDTEAFF	TGTGCCAGCACGGGGGATCCCGACACTGAAGCTTTCTTT
TRBV5-1	NA	TRBJ2-7	14	NA	CASSLQGSAYEQYF	TGCGCCAGCAGCTTACAGGGCTCTGCCTACGAGCAGTACTTC
TRBV5-4	few	TRBJ2-7	13	NA	CASSPGRAYEQYF	TGTGCCAGCAGCCCCGGTCGGGCTTACGAGCAGTACTTC
TRBV10-1	NA	TRBJ2-7	13	NA	CASSEGIDYEQYF	TGCGCCAGCAGTGAGGGGATAGACTACGAGCAGTACTTC
TRBV27	NA	TRBJ1-5	13	NA	CASAYRVGQPQHF	TGTGCCAGCGCCTACAGGGTTGGGCAGCCCCAGCATTTT
TRBV7-9	NA	TRBJ2-3	11	NA	CASSLEDSGYF	TGTGCCAGCAGCCTGGAGGACAGTGGGTATTTT
TRBV19	NA	TRBJ1-3	15	NA	CASIRDRSSGNTIYF	TGTGCCAGTATTAGGGACCGGAGCTCTGGAAACACCATATATTTT
TRBV5-1	NA	TRBJ1-4	15	NA	CASSLAGRIPEKLFF	TGCGCCAGCAGCTTGGCGGGCAGGATTCCTGAAAAACTGTTTTTT
TRBV14	NA	TRBJ2-7	15	TRBD2	CASSLPGTRGGEQYF	TGTGCCAGCAGCCTTCCCGGGACTAGAGGTGGCGAGCAGTACTTC